This T cell receptor beta chain comes out of a study of T-cell memory formation after mild COVID-19. Turning to the study itself: The study found TCR clusters largely donor specific.

Study-level findings and limits: Unconfirmed was the SARS-CoV-2 specificity of second-wave clones that peaked on day 37.

The CDR3 loop spans 16 amino acids. Losses at the gene ends were 1 base for V and 5 bases for J; bases not matched to a gene: 9. CDR1 and CDR2 (germline): SGHRS, YFSETQ. This clonotype was recorded a few times. Its antigen is undetermined. Constant-segment-primed 5'RACE gave TCR alpha and TCR beta cDNA libraries with sample barcodes and UMIs. A single record per CDR3 protein comes from TCRdb applying MiXCR to the 5' RACE reads. This sample has some 300,000 distinct CDR3 sequences; just under 20% occur once, and the top ten carry under 25%. Sample: PBMCs or a T cell subset sorted from them (not recorded which). The receptor was isolated from a man aged 18 to 29 who had mild COVID-19 (a few samples of this study predate the infection). Cell type and time point are not known. The chain couples TRBV5-1 to TRBJ2-5; 9 nucleotides agree with TRBD2. CDR3 bases: TGCGCCAGCAGCTTGACCCTAGCGGGGAGGTCGGAGACCCAGTACTTC. It yields the protein CASSLTLAGRSETQYF.